One and the same sample provided the 15 T cell receptor beta chains below, sequenced in a study of shared clonotypes between healthy human individuals. Assay used: immunoSEQ multiplex PCR; TCRdb lists only in-frame clones, some missing. The sample lists some 630,000 clones, roughly 70% occurring once. Sequencing was done on a sample of memory CD4+ T cells sorted from blood. This sample's subset: CD45RA-negative fraction. The source of these receptors is a woman in her 30s in good health.

This clone was detected once. The chain uses TRBV11-2 and TRBJ2-2; D possibly corresponds to TRBD2 (5 bases). The CDR3 covers 15 residues. Germline V CDR1 and CDR2: SGHAT, FQNNGV. V lost 1 base to trimming and J lost 5 bases, with 11 bases between them. CDR3 protein: CASSLVGGGTGELFF. DNA of the CDR3: TGTGCCAGCAGCTTAGTTGGAGGCGGGACCGGGGAGCTGTTTTTT.

The chain joins TRBV28 to TRBJ2-3, with 9 bases lining up with TRBD2. The CDR3 extends over 15 amino acids. Germline values: CDR1 MDHEN, CDR2 SYDVKM. V shed 5 bases, J shed 3 bases, and the junction held 6 bases outside the gene matches. CDR3 in DNA: TGTGCCAGCAGTCGTGCGCTAGCGGGAACAGATACGCAGTATTTT. It codes for CASSRALAGTDTQYF.

The V call is TRBV7-9, the J call TRBJ1-3, with TRBD1 matching over 9 bases. This CDR3 is built from 16 residues. V lost 5 bases, J lost 4 bases, and 9 bases stayed unmatched. The germline V gene encodes CDR1 SEHNR and CDR2 FQNEAQ (reference sequence). The CDR3 sequence: CASSRLTGGLGNTIYF. The CDR3 DNA reads as TGTGCCAGCAGCCGCCTGACAGGGGGATTGGGAAACACCATATATTTT.

The V gene is TRBV5-1, the J gene TRBJ2-2; no clear D. Between the trimmed V and J ends, which lost 1 base and 4 bases, there was a span of 8 bases. Germline V lookup: CDR1 SGHRS, CDR2 YFSETQ. The length of the CDR3 is 14 residues. The DNA for the CDR3 is TGCGCCAGCAGCTTGCTGGCTAGCACCGGGGAGCTGTTTTTT. As protein: CASSLLASTGELFF.

V and J are TRBV27 and TRBJ2-5; 10 bases line up with TRBD2. Gene TRBJ2-7 matches the end of the DNA better, so the J call may be wrong. The germline gives CDR1 MNHEY, CDR2 SMNVEV (reference sequence). This CDR3 is built from 14 residues. DNA for the CDR3: TGTGCCAGCAGTTCTCTAGCGGGAGCCCACGAGCAGTACTTC. Amino acid sequence: CASSSLAGAHEQYF.

In DNA form, the CDR3 reads TGTGCCAGTATAGGTCCAGGGCGGAACACCGGGGAGCTGTTTTTT. Its translation is CASIGPGRNTGELFF. The V call is TRBV19, the J call TRBJ2-2; tentatively, D is TRBD1 (5 bases). Deletions cut 7 bases from V and 1 base from J, with 13 bases between. The CDR3 runs to 15 residues. Germline V lookup: CDR1 LNHDA, CDR2 SQIVND (reference sequence). Based on the CDR3 plus reference TRBV19 and TRBJ2-2, the full variable domain is DGGITQSPKYLFRKEGQNVTLSCEQNLNHDAMYWYRQDPGQGLRLIYYSQIVNDFQKGDIAEGYSVSREKKESFPLTVTSAQKNPTAFYLCASIGPGRNTGELFFGEGSRLTVL.

The chain is built from TRBV5-6 and TRBJ2-1; D possibly corresponds to TRBD2 (5 bases). Germline CDR1 SGHDT, CDR2 YYEEEE. V lost 5 bases, J lost 7 bases, and 16 bases lay in between. This CDR3 region has 14 residues. The DNA of the CDR3 is TGTGCCAGCAGTTGGAGGACGTTCTTGAATGAGCAGTTCTTC. Translating it yields CASSWRTFLNEQFF. Complete variable domain (other parts from reference TRBV5-6 and TRBJ2-1): DAGVTQSPTHLIKTRGQQVTLRCSPKSGHDTVSWYQQALGQGPQFIFQYYEEEERQRGNFPDRFSGHQFPNYSSELNVNALLLGDSALYLCASSWRTFLNEQFFGPGTRLTVL.

To note about this clone: Other DNA sequences in this specimen translate into the identical CDR3. The CDR3 nucleotides are TGTGCCAGCAGTGAACGTACGGGATTGAACACTGAAGCTTTCTTT. Amino acid sequence: CASSERTGLNTEAFF. The V call is TRBV2, the J call TRBJ1-1; no firm D call. Trimming took off 2 bases at V and 0 bases at J, with 10 bases between the two ends. This CDR3 contains 15 residues. Germline CDR1 is SNHLY and CDR2 is FYNNEI.

J is TRBJ2-5 and V is TRBV7-8; TRBD1 agrees at 10 bases. The V and J ends lost 6 bases and 3 bases, in that order; junction bases with no gene match: 7. Germline loops: CDR1 SGHVS, CDR2 FQNEAQ. This CDR3 contains 15 residues. CDR3 residues: CASRFRDRGKETQYF. CDR3 DNA: TGTGCCAGCAGGTTCCGGGACAGGGGAAAAGAGACCCAGTACTTC.

This clone was seen just once. The V and J genes are TRBV4-1 and TRBJ2-7; D gene ambiguous. Germline V CDR1 and CDR2: MGHRA, YSYEKL. The CDR3 is 13 residues long. Trimming cost V 2 bases and J 7 bases, with 12 bases left between them. The CDR3 sequence: CASSQIGLGEQYF. CDR3 sequence (DNA): TGCGCCAGCAGCCAAATCGGGCTTGGGGAGCAGTACTTC.

The genes are TRBV19 and TRBJ2-7, with 9 bases that match TRBD1. The germline gives CDR1 LNHDA, CDR2 SQIVND (reference sequence). V shed 5 bases and J 3 bases; nucleotides not matched to a gene: 8. The CDR3 loop spans 15 amino acids. CDR3 loop: CASSSGTGNNYEQYF. The CDR3 DNA sequence: TGTGCCAGTAGTTCAGGGACAGGGAATAACTACGAGCAGTACTTC.

This clone was seen a single time. The chain combines TRBV19 with TRBJ2-4; the D call may be TRBD1 or TRBD2 (8 bases each). This CDR3 spans 22 amino acids. Trimming removed 2 bases at V and 0 bases at J, with 29 bases between. Per germline, CDR1 LNHDA and CDR2 SQIVND (reference sequence). CDR3 loop: CASSISRTGSHKGLGAKNIQYF. DNA of the CDR3: TGTGCCAGTAGTATATCTCGGACAGGGAGCCATAAGGGACTAGGAGCCAAAAACATTCAGTACTTC. The variable domain in full, with the rest retrieved from reference TRBV19 and TRBJ2-4, is DGGITQSPKYLFRKEGQNVTLSCEQNLNHDAMYWYRQDPGQGLRLIYYSQIVNDFQKGDIAEGYSVSREKKESFPLTVTSAQKNPTAFYLCASSISRTGSHKGLGAKNIQYFGAGTRLSVL.

The rearrangement uses TRBV29-1 and TRBJ1-2; no clear D gene. Between the trimmed V and J ends, which lost 4 bases and 4 bases, there was a span of 10 bases. Germline loops: CDR1 SQVTM, CDR2 ANQGSEA. The CDR3 runs 12 residues. CDR3 nucleotides: TGCAGCGTTGTGAGGTCAGGCTATGGCTACACCTTC. Its translation is CSVVRSGYGYTF.

The genes are TRBV11-2 and TRBJ2-3; no reliable D call. CDR1 is SGHAT, CDR2 FQNNGV, per germline. This CDR3 has 12 amino acids. Between the trimmed V and J ends, which lost 4 bases and 4 bases, there was a span of 6 bases. The CDR3 bases are TGTGCCAGCAGCTCCTACTCAGATACGCAGTATTTT. Protein product: CASSSYSDTQYF.

The chain combines TRBV29-1 with TRBJ2-3; tentative D call: TRBD2 (6 bases). The V end was cut by 0 bases, the J end by 1 base, with 20 bases between. Per germline, CDR1 SQVTM and CDR2 ANQGSEA. The CDR3 runs to 18 residues. The CDR3 protein is CSVEDFGGAFLGTDTQYF. For the CDR3, the DNA is TGCAGCGTTGAAGACTTCGGGGGAGCCTTCCTTGGCACAGATACGCAGTATTTT.